Below are 17 T cell receptor beta chains sequenced from a single sample in a study of T cell repertoires in ileal Crohn's disease. The assay was immunoSEQ multiplex PCR, and TCRdb's table has in-frame clones only and misses some. Seen here are approximately 7,600 clones, about 74% observed once, and the top ten hold around 7.8%. Noted time point: neoterminal ileum biopsy at postoperative endoscopy, about 6 months after surgery. Sequences were obtained from ileal tissue. The receptors originated from an adult with Crohn's disease.

This rearrangement joins TRBV7-2 to TRBJ2-3; 11 bases align to TRBD2. This CDR3 region has 16 residues. Germline V CDR1 and CDR2: SGHTA, FQGNSA. Trimming at V came to 6 bases and at J to 3 bases, leaving 8 bases not matched to a gene. In nucleotides, the CDR3 is TGTGCCAGCAGTATCTTAGCGGGGGGGCTAACAGATACGCAGTATTTT. Translation gives CASSILAGGLTDTQYF.

V and J are TRBV28 and TRBJ2-3; tentatively, D is TRBD2 (6 bases). Germline CDR1 MDHEN, CDR2 SYDVKM. The CDR3 has 20 residues. V lost 5 bases to trimming and J lost 10 bases, with 37 bases between them. In DNA, the CDR3 is TGTGCCAGCAGTCTTAACCCCCCCGGCGGGATCGGGGCACGGCCTCGGGCGCAGTATTTT. As protein: CASSLNPPGGIGARPRAQYF.

CDR3 in DNA: TGTGCCAGCAGTAATTACGGAGGGGCGGGAGAGACCCAGTACTTC. It yields the protein CASSNYGGAGETQYF. This chain joins TRBV6-1 and TRBJ2-5, with D perhaps matching TRBD2 (6 bases). Germline V lookup: CDR1 MNHNS, CDR2 SASEGT. This CDR3 is 15 amino acids long. Trimming stripped 5 bases from V and 4 bases from J, with 17 bases between.

The chain combines TRBV9 with TRBJ2-2, with 7 bases matching TRBD1. V lost 3 bases to trimming and J lost 5 bases; unmatched junction nucleotides: 7. Germline-derived CDR1 and CDR2 are SGDLS and YYNGEE. CDR3 length: 15 residues. DNA of the CDR3: TGTGCCAGCAGCGCGGGACAGCTGAGGACCGGGGAGCTGTTTTTT. The encoded protein is CASSAGQLRTGELFF.

In this sample, this clone turned up a few times. In DNA, the CDR3 is TGCGCCAGCAGCTTCCAGGGCACCAACACTGAAGCTTTCTTT. It is translated as CASSFQGTNTEAFF. The chain joins TRBV5-1 to TRBJ1-1; perhaps TRBD1 as D (5 bases). Trimming pared 2 bases from V and 2 bases from J, leaving 10 bases between. CDR1 SGHRS and CDR2 YFSETQ come from the germline V gene. The CDR3 has 14 residues.

The chain has TRBV5-1 and TRBJ2-1; 14 bases agree with TRBD2. J gave up 0 bases and V 4 bases, and 3 bases lay outside the gene matches. This CDR3 comprises 17 residues. CDR1 is SGHRS, CDR2 YFSETQ, per germline. CDR3 coding DNA: TGCGCCAGCAGCGCCGGGACTAGCGGGAGCTCCTACAATGAGCAGTTCTTC. Translating it yields CASSAGTSGSSYNEQFF.

V is TRBV30 and J is TRBJ1-1; D gene ambiguous. This CDR3 has 13 residues. Germline CDR1 GTSNPN, CDR2 SVGIG (reference sequence). The germline V and J ends were trimmed by 0 bases and 3 bases, with 8 bases remaining between them. CDR3 residues: CAWSVRRDTEAFF. CDR3 sequence (DNA): TGTGCCTGGAGTGTACGACGGGACACTGAAGCTTTCTTT.

The chain combines TRBV19 with TRBJ1-1; 7 bases agree with TRBD1. V was pared by 4 bases and J by 8 bases, with 7 bases of the junction left unmatched. The V gene's germline CDR1 is LNHDA and CDR2 SQIVND (reference sequence). The CDR3 contains 13 residues. CDR3: CASSKNRGEEAFF. The CDR3 DNA is TGTGCCAGTAGTAAGAACAGGGGAGAAGAAGCTTTCTTT.

V usage is TRBV27 and J usage is TRBJ2-1; no clear D. The V end lost 4 bases, the J end lost 6 bases, and 16 bases lay between the germline ends. The CDR3 covers 15 residues. Germline V gene data show CDR1 as MNHEY and CDR2 as SMNVEV (reference sequence). CDR3 DNA sequence: TGTGCCAGCAGTTCAGTGCAATACAGTGGCAATGAGCAGTTCTTC. Its translation is CASSSVQYSGNEQFF.

This clone was observed a single time. The chain uses TRBV5-1 and TRBJ1-4; 7 bases line up with TRBD1. In germline, CDR1 is SGHRS, CDR2 YFSETQ. This CDR3 region has 16 residues. Trimming at V came to 0 bases and at J to 4 bases, leaving 6 bases not matched to a gene. The CDR3 nucleotides read TGCGCCAGCAGCTTGGGCCTGGGACAGTATAATGAAAAACTGTTTTTT. This gives the protein CASSLGLGQYNEKLFF.

The chain carries TRBV5-4 and TRBJ1-1, with TRBD1 as a possible D gene (6 bases). Germline-derived CDR1 and CDR2 are SGHNT and YYREEE (reference sequence). The CDR3 totals 15 residues. Trimming removed 4 bases from V and 3 bases from J, with 16 bases in between. The CDR3: CASSLGDKLYTEAFF. In DNA form, the CDR3 reads TGTGCCAGCAGCCTCGGGGACAAATTATACACTGAAGCTTTCTTT.

This sequence joins TRBV5-4 and TRBJ2-5, with 7 nucleotides matching TRBD2. Per the germline V gene, CDR1 is SGHNT and CDR2 is YYREEE (reference sequence). This CDR3 is 14 amino acids long. Trimming cost V 5 bases and J 5 bases; bases outside gene matches: 9. The CDR3 DNA reads TGTGCCAGCAGTCTCCCAGGGACTAAGGAGACCCAGTACTTC. It is translated as CASSLPGTKETQYF. The full variable domain, in which reference TRBV5-4 and TRBJ2-5 provide the parts outside the CDR3, is ETGVTQSPTHLIKTRGQQVTLRCSSQSGHNTVSWYQQALGQGPQFIFQYYREEENGRGNFPPRFSGLQFPNYSSELNVNALELDDSALYLCASSLPGTKETQYFGPGTRLLVL.

The gene calls are TRBV6-1 and TRBJ2-7; D call uncertain. The germline gives CDR1 MNHNS, CDR2 SASEGT. The V gene lost 6 bases and the J gene lost 3 bases, with 15 bases spanning the gap. The CDR3 extends over 14 amino acids. In nucleotides, the CDR3 is TGTGCCAGCAGCGCAGGTCTGGTGGGCTACGAGCAGTACTTC. This codes for CASSAGLVGYEQYF.

Worth noting for this clone: An end of the junction does not agree with germline; a read error may underlie this. The rearrangement uses TRBV7-7 and TRBJ2-1; 8 nucleotides align to TRBD2. The CDR3 has 15 residues. The V gene's germline CDR1 is SSHAT and CDR2 FNYEAQ (reference sequence). CDR3 amino acids: CASSPRGAAYNEQFF. In DNA form, the CDR3 reads TGTGCTAGCAGCCCGCGGGGGGCCGCTTACAATGAGCAGTTCTTC.

The V gene is TRBV18, the J gene TRBJ2-3; TRBD2 matches at 8 bases. Trimming removed 3 bases from V and 2 bases from J; junction bases left unmatched: 4. The CDR3 contains 15 residues. In germline, CDR1 is KGHSH, CDR2 LQKENI. The CDR3 here is CASSPQRGTTDTQYF. CDR3 coding DNA: TGTGCCAGCTCACCCCAGCGGGGGACCACAGATACGCAGTATTTT.

The DNA for the CDR3 is TGTGCCAGCAGTTCTAGCGGGGGAGTTTATGAGACCCAGTACTTC. Encoded protein: CASSSSGGVYETQYF. J is TRBJ2-5 and V is TRBV2; TRBD2 agrees at 10 bases. The germline gives CDR1 SNHLY, CDR2 FYNNEI. The CDR3 totals 15 residues. V was clipped by 5 bases and J by 5 bases; unmatched bases: 8.

This chain connects TRBV2 to TRBJ2-1, with D possibly TRBD2 on 7 matching bases. Trimming pared 2 bases from V and 5 bases from J, leaving 13 bases between. Germline loops: CDR1 SNHLY, CDR2 FYNNEI. CDR3 length: 15 amino acids. This CDR3 is CASSEMAGANNEQFF. CDR3 in DNA: TGTGCCAGCAGTGAAATGGCGGGGGCCAACAATGAGCAGTTCTTC.